This T cell receptor (beta chain) appears in the sequencing data of a study of CXCR3-negative and CXCR3-positive naive CD8 T cells. The study made its TRB cDNA libraries by 5' RACE, adding UMI labels. TCRdb re-called the 5' RACE reads, yielding one record per CDR3 amino acid sequence without DNA. Its clone listing holds under 85,000 distinct CDR3 sequences. Triplicates of 300,000 cells were sorted from each CD8+ T cell subset. Naive CD8+ T cells had a CD45RO-CCR7+CD27+CD95- phenotype. On this clonotype itself: Its antigen remains unknown.

Study-level results: CXCR3-positive naive cells had more hydrophobic TRB CDR3s than CXCR3-negative naive cells. Comparably high diversity marked both naive subsets, whereas memory CD8+ cells had much lower diversity. After cryopreservation, CXCR3 expression dropped partially; most assays used fresh PBMCs.

This CDR3 has 13 residues. The germline CDR1 and CDR2 sequences are SGHTA and FQGNSA. V is TRBV7-2 and J is TRBJ2-7; TCRdb designates TRBD2, a call that cannot be tested without DNA. This sequence was found in a human donor in good health. Some clones in this sample may be carry-over from other donors' samples. Material for sequencing was naive CXCR3+ CD8+ T cells from blood. Subset here: CD45RO-CCR7+CD27+CD95- naive CD8+ T cells expressing CXCR3 (TNR3+). The CDR3 sequence: CASSLGPRWEQYF.